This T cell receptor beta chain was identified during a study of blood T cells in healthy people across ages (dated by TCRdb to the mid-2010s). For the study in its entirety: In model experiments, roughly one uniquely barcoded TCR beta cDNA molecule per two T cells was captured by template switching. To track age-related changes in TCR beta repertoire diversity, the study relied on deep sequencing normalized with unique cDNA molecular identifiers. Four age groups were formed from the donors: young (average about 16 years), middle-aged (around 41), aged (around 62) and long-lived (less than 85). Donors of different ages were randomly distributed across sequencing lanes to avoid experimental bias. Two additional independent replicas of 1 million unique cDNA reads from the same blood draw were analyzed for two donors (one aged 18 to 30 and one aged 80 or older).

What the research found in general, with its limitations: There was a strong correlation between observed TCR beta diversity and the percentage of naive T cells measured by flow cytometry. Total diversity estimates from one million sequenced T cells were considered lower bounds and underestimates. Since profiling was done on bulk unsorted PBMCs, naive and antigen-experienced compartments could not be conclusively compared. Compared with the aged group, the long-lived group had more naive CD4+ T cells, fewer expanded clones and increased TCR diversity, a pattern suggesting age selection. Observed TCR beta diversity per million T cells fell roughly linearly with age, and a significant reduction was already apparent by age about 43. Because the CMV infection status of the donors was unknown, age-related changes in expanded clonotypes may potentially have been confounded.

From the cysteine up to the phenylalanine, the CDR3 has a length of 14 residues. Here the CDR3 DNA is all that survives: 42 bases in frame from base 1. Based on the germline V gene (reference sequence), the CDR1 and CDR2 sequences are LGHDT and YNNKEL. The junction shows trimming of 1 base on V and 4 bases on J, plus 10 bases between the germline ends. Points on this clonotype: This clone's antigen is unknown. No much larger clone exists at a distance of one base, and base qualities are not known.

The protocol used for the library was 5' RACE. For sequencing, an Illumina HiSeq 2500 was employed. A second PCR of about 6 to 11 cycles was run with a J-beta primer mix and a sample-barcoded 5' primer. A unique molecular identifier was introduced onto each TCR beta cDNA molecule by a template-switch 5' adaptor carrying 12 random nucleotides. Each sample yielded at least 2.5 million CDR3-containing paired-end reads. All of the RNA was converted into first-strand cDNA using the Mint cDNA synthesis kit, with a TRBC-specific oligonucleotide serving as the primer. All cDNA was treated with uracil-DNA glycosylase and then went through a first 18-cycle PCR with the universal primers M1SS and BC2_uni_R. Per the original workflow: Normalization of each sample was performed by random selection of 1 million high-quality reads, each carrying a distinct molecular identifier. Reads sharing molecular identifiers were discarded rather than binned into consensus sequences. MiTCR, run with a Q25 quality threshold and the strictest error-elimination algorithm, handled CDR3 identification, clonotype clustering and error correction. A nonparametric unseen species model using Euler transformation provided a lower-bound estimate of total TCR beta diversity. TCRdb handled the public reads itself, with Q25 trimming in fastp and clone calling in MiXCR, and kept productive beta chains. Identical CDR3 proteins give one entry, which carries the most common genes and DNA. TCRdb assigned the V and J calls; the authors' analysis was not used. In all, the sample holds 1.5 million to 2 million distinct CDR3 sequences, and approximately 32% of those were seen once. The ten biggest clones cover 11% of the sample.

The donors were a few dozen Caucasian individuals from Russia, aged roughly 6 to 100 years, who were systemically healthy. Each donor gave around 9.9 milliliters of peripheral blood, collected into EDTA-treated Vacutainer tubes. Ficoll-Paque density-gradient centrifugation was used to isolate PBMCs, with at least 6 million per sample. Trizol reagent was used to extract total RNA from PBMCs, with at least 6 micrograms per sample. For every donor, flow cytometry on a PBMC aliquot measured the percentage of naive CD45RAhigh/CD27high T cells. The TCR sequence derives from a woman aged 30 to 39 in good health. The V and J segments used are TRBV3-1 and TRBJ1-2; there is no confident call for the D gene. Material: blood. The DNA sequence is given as TGTGCCAGCAGCCAAGTGGCAGGAAGCTATGGCTACACCTTC. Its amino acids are CASSQVAGSYGYTF.